These T cell receptor beta chains were read from a single sample in a study of graft-versus-host responses after intestinal transplantation. Sequencing was performed with immunoSEQ multiplex PCR; in TCRdb, only in-frame clones are kept and a portion is missing. The sample has about 90,000 clones; 92% are singletons. These receptors are not linked to any known antigen. Sample: unstimulated CD4+ T cells sorted from spleen or lymph node cells, taken before intestinal transplant. These receptors all come from a human donor who received an intestinal transplant. CDR3s include the opening cysteine and the closing phenylalanine or tryptophan. The order of the fields is clone size, D gene, V gene, J gene, CDR3 protein, CDR3 DNA. A D gene is named only where the DNA matches it firmly. The listing skips clone size in some rows; elsewhere it reads once, few, many or a size class.

size: .
D: TRBD2
V: TRBV4-1
J: TRBJ2-7
CDR3: CASSQAGLAAGYEQYF
DNA: TGCGCCAGCAGCCAGGCCGGACTAGCGGCGGGGTACGAGCAGTACTTC

size: .
D: .
V: TRBV11-2
J: TRBJ2-2
CDR3: CASSLFSWQINTGELFF
DNA: TGTGCCAGCAGCTTATTTAGTTGGCAGATAAACACCGGGGAGCTGTTTTTT

size: .
D: .
V: TRBV5-1
J: TRBJ2-1
CDR3: CASSLYNEQFF
DNA: TGCGCCAGCAGCTTATACAATGAGCAGTTCTTC

size: .
D: .
V: TRBV27
J: TRBJ2-7
CDR3: CASSLVGPIAYEQYF
DNA: TGTGCCAGCAGTTTAGTAGGGCCCATTGCCTACGAGCAGTACTTC

size: .
D: .
V: TRBV7-9
J: TRBJ1-2
CDR3: CASSVPPGSGYGYTF
DNA: TGTGCCAGCAGCGTACCTCCGGGCTCCGGCTATGGCTACACCTTC

size: .
D: .
V: TRBV30
J: TRBJ1-5
CDR3: CACTRPGGGGQPQHF
DNA: TGTGCCTGTACCCGGCCCGGTGGGGGTGGACAGCCCCAGCATTTT

size: .
D: .
V: TRBV7-2
J: TRBJ2-4
CDR3: CASSPEPKNIQYF
DNA: TGTGCCAGCAGCCCTGAGCCCAAAAACATTCAGTACTTC

size: .
D: TRBD1
V: TRBV19
J: TRBJ1-4
CDR3: CASTGTDPRYPDEKLFF
DNA: TGTGCCAGTACCGGGACAGACCCGAGGTACCCCGATGAAAAACTGTTTTTT

size: .
D: .
V: TRBV4-1
J: TRBJ2-7
CDR3: CASSPGGVAERQYF
DNA: TGCGCCAGCAGCCCCGGGGGCGTCGCAGAACGGCAGTACTTC

size: .
D: TRBD1
V: TRBV27
J: TRBJ1-1
CDR3: CASSLRTGPNTEAFF
DNA: TGTGCCAGCAGTCTAAGGACAGGACCGAACACTGAAGCTTTCTTT

size: .
D: .
V: TRBV28
J: TRBJ2-3
CDR3: CASRPALAKDTQYF
DNA: TGTGCCAGCAGGCCCGCCTTAGCGAAAGATACGCAGTATTTT

size: .
D: .
V: TRBV5-4
J: TRBJ2-2
CDR3: CASTPGGPEVGELFF
DNA: TGTGCCAGCACGCCGGGTGGCCCAGAGGTCGGGGAGCTGTTTTTT

size: .
D: .
V: TRBV6-1
J: TRBJ2-2
CDR3: CASRTGVNTGELFF
DNA: TGTGCCAGCAGAACGGGGGTTAACACCGGGGAGCTGTTTTTT

size: .
D: .
V: TRBV5-1
J: TRBJ2-3
CDR3: CASNPGHSTDTQYF
DNA: TGCGCCAGCAACCCGGGACACAGCACAGATACGCAGTATTTT

size: .
D: .
V: TRBV2
J: TRBJ2-5
CDR3: CASSEASGSRAQETQYF
DNA: TGTGCCAGCAGTGAAGCCTCGGGTAGCCGGGCCCAAGAGACCCAGTACTTC

size: .
D: TRBD1
V: TRBV5-4
J: TRBJ1-4
CDR3: CASSGGTGFQETNEKLFF
DNA: TGTGCCAGCAGCGGGGGGACAGGGTTTCAGGAAACTAATGAAAAACTGTTTTTT

size: .
D: TRBD2
V: TRBV9
J: TRBJ2-7
CDR3: CASSVGGGTSGRAYEQYF
DNA: TGTGCCAGCAGCGTGGGCGGCGGGACTAGCGGGAGGGCCTACGAGCAGTACTTC

size: .
D: .
V: TRBV27
J: TRBJ2-3
CDR3: CASSFRSQDTQYF
DNA: TGTGCCAGCAGTTTCAGGTCACAGGACACGCAGTATTTT

size: .
D: .
V: TRBV10-1
J: TRBJ2-7
CDR3: CASSEGRLAGEQYF
DNA: TGCGCCAGCAGTGAGGGACGGCTAGCAGGCGAGCAGTACTTC

size: .
D: .
V: TRBV5-4
J: TRBJ2-7
CDR3: CASSQGAALSYEQYF
DNA: TGTGCCAGCAGCCAGGGAGCGGCCCTCTCCTACGAGCAGTACTTC

size: .
D: .
V: TRBV25-1
J: TRBJ1-1
CDR3: CASGRPTEAFF
DNA: TGTGCCAGCGGAAGACCCACTGAAGCTTTCTTT

size: .
D: .
V: TRBV10-1
J: TRBJ1-1
CDR3: CASRRDLGAEAFF
DNA: TGCGCCAGCAGGCGGGACCTTGGGGCTGAAGCTTTCTTT

size: .
D: .
V: TRBV27
J: TRBJ1-1
CDR3: CASSSQGYTEAFF
DNA: TGTGCCAGCAGTTCACAGGGATACACTGAAGCTTTCTTT

size: .
D: .
V: TRBV5-1
J: TRBJ2-7
CDR3: CASSLDGSYEQYF
DNA: TGCGCCAGCAGCTTGGACGGAAGCTACGAGCAGTACTTC

size: .
D: .
V: TRBV30
J: TRBJ2-5
CDR3: CAWSVVSQETQYF
DNA: TGTGCCTGGAGTGTTGTCAGCCAAGAGACCCAGTACTTC

size: .
D: .
V: TRBV9
J: TRBJ2-1
CDR3: CASRGTFSYNEQFF
DNA: TGTGCCAGCAGAGGGACCTTCTCCTACAATGAGCAGTTCTTC

size: once
D: .
V: TRBV7-9
J: TRBJ2-1
CDR3: CASSLFHLEQFF
DNA: TGTGCCAGCAGCTTATTCCATCTTGAGCAGTTCTTC

size: .
D: .
V: TRBV21-1
J: TRBJ1-5
CDR3: CASSDRSNQPQHF
DNA: TGTGCCAGCAGCGACAGAAGCAATCAGCCCCAGCATTTT

size: .
D: .
V: TRBV19
J: TRBJ1-2
CDR3: CASRSTWGYTF
DNA: TGTGCCAGTAGATCTACGTGGGGCTACACCTTC

size: .
D: TRBD1
V: TRBV2
J: TRBJ1-2
CDR3: CASSETGGYGYTF
DNA: TGTGCCAGCAGTGAAACAGGGGGTTATGGCTACACCTTC

size: .
D: .
V: TRBV20-1
J: TRBJ2-1
CDR3: CSARFYNEQFF
DNA: TGCAGTGCTCGGTTTTACAATGAGCAGTTCTTC

size: .
D: TRBD1
V: TRBV27
J: TRBJ2-6
CDR3: CASSPADRAGANVLTF
DNA: TGTGCCAGCAGTCCAGCCGACAGGGCTGGGGCCAACGTCCTGACTTTC

size: .
D: TRBD1
V: TRBV10-3
J: TRBJ2-7
CDR3: CAIRVTNRGSHEQYF
DNA: TGTGCCATCAGGGTAACGAACAGGGGCAGCCACGAGCAGTACTTC

size: .
D: TRBD1
V: TRBV5-1
J: TRBJ2-7
CDR3: CASSLEGTVYEQYF
DNA: TGCGCCAGCAGCTTGGAAGGGACAGTCTACGAGCAGTACTTC

size: once
D: .
V: TRBV11-2
J: TRBJ2-2
CDR3: CASSFEPSPTGELFF
DNA: TGTGCCAGCAGCTTCGAGCCTTCCCCCACCGGGGAGCTGTTTTTT

size: .
D: TRBD2
V: TRBV5-1
J: TRBJ2-5
CDR3: CASSLWGGPQEEQYF
DNA: TGCGCCAGCAGCTTGTGGGGGGGACCTCAGGAAGAGCAGTACTTC

size: .
D: .
V: TRBV6-1
J: TRBJ1-1
CDR3: CASSEEEWLGSEAFF
DNA: TGTGCCAGCAGTGAAGAGGAGTGGTTAGGGAGTGAAGCTTTCTTT

size: .
D: TRBD1
V: TRBV30
J: TRBJ2-3
CDR3: CAWSVQERGPDTQYF
DNA: TGTGCCTGGAGTGTACAGGAGAGGGGGCCAGATACGCAGTATTTT

size: .
D: .
V: TRBV2
J: TRBJ1-5
CDR3: CASRLYQVNSNQPQHF
DNA: TGTGCCAGCAGATTATACCAGGTCAATAGCAATCAGCCCCAGCATTTT

size: once
D: .
V: TRBV11-3
J: TRBJ2-3
CDR3: CASSPIDTDTQYF
DNA: TGTGCCAGCAGCCCGATAGACACAGATACGCAGTATTTT

size: .
D: .
V: TRBV19
J: TRBJ2-7
CDR3: CASSIGLGSEQYF
DNA: TGTGCCAGTAGTATAGGGCTAGGGAGCGAGCAGTACTTC

size: .
D: .
V: TRBV5-5
J: TRBJ2-1
CDR3: CASSFGTQSEQFF
DNA: TGTGCCAGCAGCTTTGGGACCCAAAGTGAGCAGTTCTTC

size: .
D: .
V: TRBV4-1
J: TRBJ2-5
CDR3: CASSQDPPQGMKETQYF
DNA: TGCGCCAGCAGCCAAGATCCCCCGCAAGGTATGAAGGAGACCCAGTACTTC

size: .
D: .
V: TRBV19
J: TRBJ2-3
CDR3: CASRLGDTQYF
DNA: TGTGCCAGTAGGCTAGGAGATACGCAGTATTTT

size: .
D: .
V: TRBV28
J: TRBJ2-7
CDR3: CASSPQSADNSYEQYF
DNA: TGTGCCAGCAGTCCCCAGTCGGCTGACAACTCCTACGAGCAGTACTTC

size: .
D: .
V: TRBV7-6
J: TRBJ1-1
CDR3: CASSLAGGLNTEAFF
DNA: TGTGCCAGCAGCTTAGCTGGGGGATTGAACACTGAAGCTTTCTTT

size: .
D: .
V: TRBV6-5
J: TRBJ1-1
CDR3: CASSRDLNTEAFF
DNA: TGTGCCAGCAGCAGGGACCTGAACACTGAAGCTTTCTTT

size: .
D: TRBD1
V: TRBV7-9
J: TRBJ2-3
CDR3: CASSLGRDSYTDTQYF
DNA: TGTGCCAGCAGCTTAGGCCGGGACAGCTACACAGATACGCAGTATTTT

size: .
D: .
V: TRBV6-4
J: TRBJ1-3
CDR3: CASRGNGQRGNTIYF
DNA: TGTGCCAGCAGAGGGAACGGACAGAGAGGAAACACCATATATTTT

size: .
D: .
V: TRBV7-9
J: TRBJ1-1
CDR3: CASSLVRAGLGTNTEAFF
DNA: TGTGCCAGCAGCTTAGTACGGGCAGGGCTCGGTACGAACACTGAAGCTTTCTTT

size: .
D: .
V: TRBV7-9
J: TRBJ1-5
CDR3: CASSLGGYQPQHF
DNA: TGTGCCAGCAGCTTAGGGGGCTATCAGCCCCAGCATTTT

size: .
D: .
V: TRBV27
J: TRBJ2-3
CDR3: CASSLWSTPSTDTQYF
DNA: TGTGCCAGCAGTTTATGGTCCACCCCTAGCACAGATACGCAGTATTTT

size: .
D: .
V: TRBV4-1
J: TRBJ2-7
CDR3: CASSLGHSYEQYF
DNA: TGCGCCAGCAGCCTTGGTCACTCCTACGAGCAGTACTTC

size: .
D: .
V: TRBV28
J: TRBJ1-4
CDR3: CASRKQGTNEKLFF
DNA: TGTGCCAGCAGGAAACAGGGAACTAATGAAAAACTGTTTTTT

size: .
D: .
V: TRBV6-6
J: TRBJ2-1
CDR3: CASWDRTLIYNEQFF
DNA: TGTGCCAGCTGGGACCGGACACTAATTTACAATGAGCAGTTCTTC

size: .
D: .
V: TRBV27
J: TRBJ1-2
CDR3: CASSLGQGLYGYTF
DNA: TGTGCCAGCAGTTTAGGTCAGGGCCTCTATGGCTACACCTTC

size: .
D: .
V: TRBV7-8
J: TRBJ2-7
CDR3: CASSLRYEQYF
DNA: TGTGCCAGCAGCCTTAGGTACGAGCAGTACTTC

size: .
D: TRBD1
V: TRBV4-1
J: TRBJ1-5
CDR3: CASSQDSGTGGVYSNQPQHF
DNA: TGCGCCAGCAGCCAAGACTCCGGGACAGGGGGCGTGTATAGCAATCAGCCCCAGCATTTT

size: .
D: TRBD1
V: TRBV4-1
J: TRBJ1-2
CDR3: CASSQLLRTGYGYTF
DNA: TGCGCCAGCAGCCAACTCCTGAGGACAGGCTATGGCTACACCTTC

size: .
D: TRBD1
V: TRBV4-3
J: TRBJ2-7
CDR3: CASRPPGQGSEQYF
DNA: TGCGCCAGCAGGCCGCCGGGACAGGGAAGCGAGCAGTACTTC